This TCR beta chain stems from a study of cytomegalovirus exposure and HLA in healthy donors. In the study overall: The use of the same platform for the 100 to 150 validation repertoires and the 550 to 850 first-cohort repertoires was reported by a later analysis. Study conclusions and caveats: Rarity held for most TCR sequences, but there were some public TCRs that occurred in many donors.

About this clone: The antigen is undetermined.

Sequenced by immunoSEQ multiplex PCR; TCRdb stores in-frame clones only, minus some. The table includes under 150,000 clones, about 86% detected once. Germline lookup yields CDR1 SEHNR and CDR2 FQNEAQ (reference sequence). Trimming stripped 1 base from V and 5 bases from J, with 6 bases between. This CDR3 has 12 residues. Sample: PBMCs. The source is a man between 18 and 29 years old in good health and CMV-seronegative. The gene calls are TRBV7-9 and TRBJ2-7; no clear D. The CDR3 sequence: CASSLGVNEQYF. The DNA of the CDR3 is TGTGCCAGCAGCTTAGGAGTGAACGAGCAGTACTTC.